This TCR beta chain appears in the sequencing data of a study of blood T cell repertoires in COVID-19. For the study at large: Collection of acute and convalescent COVID-19 samples took place in the United States, Italy and Spain. PBMCs, B-cell-depleted T cells, or T cells were the source of the cDNA or gDNA that made up the material.

Source study methods: Estimation of nucleated cell counts relied on the amplification of reference gene primers. The assay was immunoSEQ multiplex PCR, and TCRdb's table has in-frame clones only and misses some. V and J calls plus clone size are reproduced from that table; the DNA served to infer D and trimming. The data hold fewer than 80,000 clones, with 79% observed a single time. Trimming cost V 5 bases and J 6 bases; bases outside gene matches: 3. Germline CDR1 reads SGHTA; CDR2 reads FQGNSA. This CDR3 comprises 13 residues. The V gene is TRBV7-2, the J gene TRBJ1-2; 10 nucleotides line up with TRBD1. Sequencing was carried out using peripheral blood. This receptor was identified in a woman older than 75 with active or convalescent COVID-19. This chain's CDR3 is CASSPGQGDGYTF. CDR3 nucleotide sequence: TGTGCCAGCAGCCCCGGACAGGGGGATGGCTACACCTTC.